This TCR beta chain was documented in a study of CD8 T cells in Susac syndrome. Random-hexamer reverse transcription was applied to about 0.5 to 1 ug RNA. TCRdb analysed the immunoSEQ multiplex PCR reads with MiXCR anew, one entry per CDR3 protein. The repertoire holds some 110,000 distinct CDR3 sequences, with approximately 94% as singletons. The material sequenced was CD8+ T cells from PBMCs. The TCR was taken from a human donor with Susac syndrome.

The CDR3, as DNA: TGTGCCAGCAGTAGCTCTCTGGGCTACGAGCAGTACTTC. Encoded protein: CASSSSLGYEQYF. The J gene is TRBJ2-7, the V gene TRBV6-5; D gene unclear. V was cut by 5 bases and J by 3 bases, with 11 bases left in between. CDR3 length: 13 amino acids. Germline assignment: CDR1 MNHEY and CDR2 SVGAGI.